The 24 T cell receptor beta chains in this list originate from one sample, sequenced in a study of PD-L1 blockade in urothelial cancer (dated by TCRdb to about 2017). Library creation used the immunoSEQ multiplex PCR assay. The table was pulled from immuneACCESS by TCRdb, which kept in-frame rearrangements only. Such tables lose some clones; where checked, under half of the loss comes from unresolved V genes, and the rest has no known cause. The sample data list 30,000 to 40,000 clones, and 82% of these were observed just once. In total, the top ten clones hold about 7% of the sample. The time point label here, explained by the study, means: pretreatment peripheral blood. Sequences were derived from PBMCs, sampled around atezolizumab (anti-PD-L1) treatment. The receptors come from a man in his 60s with urothelial cancer.

This chain connects TRBV10-3 to TRBJ2-6, with D unresolved. V was clipped by 3 bases and J by 0 bases, with 9 bases between them. The CDR3 contains 16 residues. The germline CDR1 and CDR2 sequences are ENHRY and SYGVKD. CDR3 sequence: CAISDGRSSGANVLTF. The CDR3 nucleotides are TGTGCCATCAGTGATGGCAGGTCCTCTGGGGCCAACGTCCTGACTTTC.

The chain recombines TRBV6-1 with TRBJ1-5, with a weak D call TRBD1 (6 bases). Germline V gene lookup returns CDR1 MNHNS and CDR2 SASEGT. The CDR3 extends over 15 amino acids. The V end was cut by 6 bases, the J end by 4 bases, with 16 bases between. The CDR3 DNA reads as TGTGCCAGCAGCAAGGACAGCGAAATTAATCAGCCCCAGCATTTT. This translates into CASSKDSEINQPQHF.

This chain links TRBV7-3 with TRBJ1-5; 8 positions agree with TRBD1. V lost 5 bases to trimming and J lost 6 bases; unmatched junction nucleotides: 12. The CDR3 runs 16 residues. Germline assignment: CDR1 SGHTA and CDR2 FQGTGA. CDR3 in amino acids: CASSHRTGKVTQPQHF. The CDR3 DNA reads TGTGCCAGCAGCCACCGGACAGGGAAGGTTACTCAGCCCCAGCATTTT.

This clone was counted a single time. J is TRBJ2-5 and V is TRBV4-2; 8 bases are a match to TRBD2. The V segment lost 4 bases and the J segment 0 bases; nucleotides outside the gene matches: 7. Germline lookup yields CDR1 LGHNA and CDR2 YNFKEQ. The CDR3 sequence is 16 residues long. The CDR3 DNA follows: TGTGCCAGCAGCCCCCTCGGGCGGGGGGACCAAGAGACCCAGTACTTC. Translated: CASSPLGRGDQETQYF.

The gene calls are TRBV11-3 and TRBJ1-6; D not certain. Germline V gene data show CDR1 as SGHNT and CDR2 as YENEEA. Deletions cut 0 bases from V and 9 bases from J, with 6 bases between. This CDR3 is built from 13 residues. CDR3 loop: CASSLDPSSPLHF. Written as DNA, the CDR3 is TGTGCCAGCAGCTTAGATCCGAGTTCACCCCTCCACTTT. Full variable domain (outside the CDR3, taken from reference TRBV11-3 and TRBJ1-6): EAGVVQSPRYKIIEKKQPVAFWCNPISGHNTLYWYLQNLGQGPELLIRYENEEAVDDSQLPKDRFSAERLKGVDSTLKIQPAELGDSAVYLCASSLDPSSPLHFGNGTRLTVT.

The genes are TRBV6-5 and TRBJ2-7; D not resolved. Per germline, CDR1 MNHEY and CDR2 SVGAGI. V was pared by 6 bases and J by 5 bases, with 8 bases between. CDR3 length: 11 residues. Here the CDR3 DNA reads TGTGCCAGCAGGTTAGACAACGAGCAGTACTTC. The encoded protein is CASRLDNEQYF.

The chain combines TRBV7-2 with TRBJ1-1; weak D call: TRBD1 (5 bases). The CDR3 consists of 14 residues. The germline gives CDR1 SGHTA, CDR2 FQGNSA. Deletions cut 1 base from V and 3 bases from J, with 9 bases between. DNA of the CDR3: TGTGCCAGCAGCTTAGAAAGACAGTACACTGAAGCTTTCTTT. Its translation: CASSLERQYTEAFF.

The V gene is TRBV2, the J gene TRBJ1-3; TRBD1 matches at 7 bases. The trim removed 5 bases at V and 6 bases at J, leaving 4 bases unmatched. Germline values: CDR1 SNHLY, CDR2 FYNNEI. The CDR3 runs to 13 residues. The DNA for the CDR3 is TGTGCCAGCAGTCCTGACAGGGTAAACACCATATATTTT. This sequence encodes CASSPDRVNTIYF.

This chain joins TRBV5-5 and TRBJ1-5; no clear D. The CDR3 spans 13 residues. The ends were cut back, 0 bases at V and 9 bases at J, with 10 bases in the middle. In germline, CDR1 is SGHKS, CDR2 YYEKEE (reference sequence). CDR3: CASSLETEGPQHF. Here the CDR3 DNA reads TGTGCCAGCAGCTTGGAAACCGAGGGGCCCCAGCATTTT.

As for this clone: The junction departs from the called germline gene at one end, perhaps through a read error. This chain uses TRBV7-9 with TRBJ2-5; 9 nucleotides match TRBD1. Germline V gene data show CDR1 as SEHNR and CDR2 as FQNEAQ (reference sequence). The CDR3 has 15 residues. The CDR3: CASSLGGTGQGTQYF. CDR3 sequence (DNA): TGTGCCAGCAGCCTAGGTGGGACAGGGCAAGGGACCCAGTACTTC.

This clone was seen just once. The CDR3 loop reads CASSPTLQETQYF. CDR3 DNA sequence: TGCGCCAGCAGCCCGACACTCCAAGAGACCCAGTACTTC. This chain connects TRBV5-1 to TRBJ2-5; D unclear. This CDR3 region has 13 residues. Trimming took off 4 bases at V and 1 base at J, with 8 bases between the two ends. The V gene's germline CDR1 is SGHRS and CDR2 YFSETQ.

Only one count was recorded for this clone. The chain carries TRBV5-1 and TRBJ1-1; no reliable D call. Germline V lookup: CDR1 SGHRS, CDR2 YFSETQ. This CDR3 has 14 amino acids. V was shortened by 0 bases and J by 3 bases, with 9 bases between the two germline ends. The CDR3: CASSLGDGDTEAFF. CDR3 nucleotides: TGCGCCAGCAGCTTGGGAGACGGAGACACTGAAGCTTTCTTT.

This clone was picked up a small number of times. The chain employs TRBV6-5 and TRBJ2-7; D is unclear. Deletions cut 6 bases from V and 0 bases from J, with 12 bases between. CDR3 length equals 14 residues. Looked up from germline, CDR1 is MNHEY and CDR2 is SVGAGI. The CDR3, as DNA: TGTGCCAGCAGCCCTACCAAGAGCTCCTACGAGCAGTACTTC. Protein product: CASSPTKSSYEQYF.

J is TRBJ1-2 and V is TRBV28, with D perhaps TRBD1 (5 bases). The CDR3 length is 13 residues. V was cut by 2 bases and J by 7 bases, with 11 bases left in between. The germline V gene has CDR1 MDHEN and CDR2 SYDVKM. Written as DNA, the CDR3 is TGTGCCAGCAGTTTAATGGGGCGGGGTGGCTACACCTTC. It specifies CASSLMGRGGYTF.

This clone is a singleton in its sample. The gene calls are TRBV7-9 and TRBJ2-5; D gene unclear. The CDR3 loop spans 13 amino acids. With 5 bases removed from V and 3 bases from J, the gap between germline ends came to 10 bases. Germline lookup yields CDR1 SEHNR and CDR2 FQNEAQ (reference sequence). CDR3 in amino acids: CASSRRLEETQYF. The CDR3 coding sequence is TGTGCCAGCAGCCGCCGGCTAGAAGAGACCCAGTACTTC.

The chain carries TRBV5-1 and TRBJ2-3; possibly TRBD2 for D (7 bases). The V and J ends lost 7 bases and 2 bases respectively, with 14 bases between them. Germline V gives CDR1 SGHRS, CDR2 YFSETQ. This CDR3 has 14 amino acids. CDR3 bases: TGCGCCAGCGGGGGGGCCATCCACACAGATACGCAGTATTTT. Its translation: CASGGAIHTDTQYF. The entire variable domain, with the rest obtained from reference TRBV5-1 and TRBJ2-3, is as follows: KAGVTQTPRYLIKTRGQQVTLSCSPISGHRSVSWYQQTPGQGLQFLFEYFSETQRNKGNFPGRFSGRQFSNSRSEMNVSTLELGDSALYLCASGGAIHTDTQYFGPGTRLTVL.

V and J are TRBV4-2 and TRBJ1-1, with unresolved D. Germline CDR1 LGHNA, CDR2 YNFKEQ. Trimming took off 4 bases at V and 5 bases at J, with 20 bases between the two ends. The CDR3 runs 16 residues. CDR3 loop: CASSRHRENRGTEAFF. The CDR3 nucleotides read TGTGCCAGCAGCCGCCACCGGGAGAACCGAGGAACTGAAGCTTTCTTT.

The chain employs TRBV6-1 and TRBJ1-2, with TRBD1 matching 7 bases. The CDR3 covers 15 residues. Losses at the gene ends were 6 bases for V and 8 bases for J; bases not matched to a gene: 15. The V gene's germline CDR1 is MNHNS and CDR2 SASEGT. This CDR3 reads CASSENTDRVTGYTF. CDR3 nucleotide sequence: TGTGCCAGCAGCGAAAACACAGACAGGGTTACGGGCTACACCTTC.

This chain connects TRBV28 to TRBJ1-2; 10 bases are a match to TRBD1. The trim removed 9 bases at V and 8 bases at J, leaving 9 bases unmatched. From germline, CDR1 is MDHEN and CDR2 SYDVKM. The CDR3 sequence is 13 residues long. The DNA of the CDR3 is TGTGCCAGTCTACGACAGGGGGCGAGGGGCTACACCTTC. Encoded protein: CASLRQGARGYTF.

The chain couples TRBV30 to TRBJ1-1; possibly TRBD1 for D (5 bases). CDR1 GTSNPN and CDR2 SVGIG come from the germline V gene (reference sequence). V gave up 5 bases and J gave up 2 bases, with 6 bases separating them. This CDR3 has 11 residues. The CDR3: CAWGANTEAFF. The CDR3 coding sequence is TGTGCCTGGGGGGCTAACACTGAAGCTTTCTTT.

This clone was seen a handful of times. V is TRBV11-3 and J is TRBJ1-1; D unresolved. The V gene lost 1 base and the J gene lost 6 bases, with 12 bases spanning the gap. Germline V lookup: CDR1 SGHNT, CDR2 YENEEA. The CDR3 has 14 amino acids. CDR3 protein: CASSLGAVGSEAFF. The CDR3 DNA reads TGTGCCAGCAGCTTAGGTGCCGTGGGCTCTGAAGCTTTCTTT.

V and J are TRBV19 and TRBJ1-5; 10 bases are shared with TRBD1. This CDR3 contains 15 residues. The germline V gene has CDR1 LNHDA and CDR2 SQIVND (reference sequence). With 7 bases clipped from V and 5 bases from J, the junction kept 8 bases outside the gene matches. The CDR3, as DNA: TGTGCCAGTACCATAGACAGGGGGCAAGATCAGCCCCAGCATTTT. The encoded protein is CASTIDRGQDQPQHF. The variable domain in full, with the rest retrieved from reference TRBV19 and TRBJ1-5, is DGGITQSPKYLFRKEGQNVTLSCEQNLNHDAMYWYRQDPGQGLRLIYYSQIVNDFQKGDIAEGYSVSREKKESFPLTVTSAQKNPTAFYLCASTIDRGQDQPQHFGDGTRLSIL.

The chain recombines TRBV11-2 with TRBJ1-3; 7 nucleotides align to TRBD1. Trimming at V came to 1 base and at J to 4 bases, leaving 7 bases not matched to a gene. The length of the CDR3 is 16 residues. CDR1 is SGHAT and CDR2 is FQNNGV in the germline V gene. CDR3 protein: CASSLGGDSVGNTIYF. Written as DNA, the CDR3 is TGTGCCAGCAGCTTAGGTGGGGACAGCGTCGGAAACACCATATATTTT.

The rearrangement uses TRBV13 and TRBJ2-3; weak D call: TRBD2 (5 bases). Per germline, CDR1 PRHDT and CDR2 FYEKMQ (reference sequence). With 5 bases removed from V and 2 bases from J, the gap between germline ends came to 17 bases. This CDR3 is 16 amino acids long. This CDR3 is CASSRRAATFTDTQYF. DNA for the CDR3: TGTGCCAGCAGCCGGCGGGCAGCGACGTTCACAGATACGCAGTATTTT.